This entry lists 27 T cell receptor beta chains sequenced from one sample in a study of blood T cell repertoires in COVID-19. TCRdb's copy holds only in-frame clones and misses some; the assay was immunoSEQ multiplex PCR. This table holds around 40,000 clones, 75% to 90% found once. Sample: peripheral blood. Receptors were obtained from a man aged 55-75 years with active COVID-19.

The rearrangement links TRBV7-9 to TRBJ2-5; maybe TRBD2 (5 bases). Germline V gene lookup returns CDR1 SEHNR and CDR2 FQNEAQ (reference sequence). The V and J ends lost 7 bases and 2 bases respectively, with 14 bases between them. The CDR3 consists of 14 residues. The chain's CDR3 is CASTFDYRQETQYF. Written as DNA, the CDR3 is TGTGCCAGCACCTTTGACTACCGACAAGAGACCCAGTACTTC.

The genes are TRBV30 and TRBJ2-5; the D is unclear. The CDR3 sequence is 11 residues long. Trimming left V 1 base short and J 7 bases short, with 7 bases between. Germline V CDR1 and CDR2: GTSNPN, SVGIG (reference sequence). DNA of the CDR3: TGTGCCTGGAGTGGAAGAGGGACCCAGTACTTC. Its protein is CAWSGRGTQYF.

This clone was found a few times. This rearrangement joins TRBV5-1 to TRBJ2-4; the match to TRBD2 covers 15 bases. J gave up 1 base and V 3 bases, and 8 bases lay outside the gene matches. This CDR3 comprises 19 residues. Germline CDR1 SGHRS, CDR2 YFSETQ. The CDR3 reads CASSSNPGLAGGAKNIQYF. The CDR3 nucleotides read TGCGCCAGCAGCTCCAACCCCGGACTAGCGGGGGGGGCCAAAAACATTCAGTACTTC.

This chain uses TRBV5-1 with TRBJ2-7, with a weak D call TRBD2 (5 bases). V was clipped by 0 bases and J by 4 bases, with 26 bases between them. This CDR3 has 19 amino acids. Germline CDR1 and CDR2: SGHRS and YFSETQ. The CDR3 reads CASSLEVLETTYRGYEQYF. The CDR3 nucleotides read TGCGCCAGCAGCTTGGAAGTACTCGAGACCACCTATCGGGGTTACGAGCAGTACTTC.

The rearrangement joins TRBV27 to TRBJ2-7; 7 bases map to TRBD2. Losses at the gene ends were 2 bases for V and 2 bases for J; bases not matched to a gene: 9. The CDR3 consists of 16 residues. The V gene's germline CDR1 is MNHEY and CDR2 SMNVEV (reference sequence). CDR3 amino acids: CASSLRLAGAPYEQYF. CDR3 nucleotide sequence: TGTGCCAGCAGTTTAAGGTTGGCGGGAGCCCCCTACGAGCAGTACTTC.

This chain joins TRBV9 and TRBJ2-7; D may be TRBD2 (5 bases). The V end lost 3 bases, the J end lost 1 base, and 11 bases lay between the germline ends. Germline V gene lookup returns CDR1 SGDLS and CDR2 YYNGEE. The CDR3 length is 14 residues. The CDR3 reads CASSGRSGSYEQYF. The CDR3 DNA follows: TGTGCCAGCAGCGGTAGGAGCGGATCCTACGAGCAGTACTTC. Looking up the rest from reference TRBV9 and TRBJ2-7 gives the full variable domain: DSGVTQTPKHLITATGQRVTLRCSPRSGDLSVYWYQQSLDQGLQFLIQYYNGEERAKGNILERFSAQQFPDLHSELNLSSLELGDSALYFCASSGRSGSYEQYFGPGTRLTVT.

The chain carries TRBV2 and TRBJ2-2, with 7 nucleotides matching TRBD2. CDR3 length: 16 residues. Germline lookup yields CDR1 SNHLY and CDR2 FYNNEI. The junction had 16 bases not matched to a gene; V was cut back by 9 bases and J by 6 bases. The CDR3 DNA is TGTGCCAGTTCCTCGGGGGGTTTGGTGGTACCCGGGGAGCTGTTTTTT. It translates to CASSSGGLVVPGELFF.

This clone was counted a single time. The chain links TRBV18 to TRBJ2-6; 8 bases map to TRBD1. Germline V gene lookup returns CDR1 KGHSH and CDR2 LQKENI. The CDR3 has 17 residues. Unmatched junction bases numbered 18, after V lost 6 bases and J lost 11 bases. The CDR3 region is CASSSARAGGSPDVLTF. The CDR3 region has the DNA TGTGCCAGCTCCTCGGCTAGGGCAGGGGGCAGTCCTGACGTCCTGACTTTC.

The chain combines TRBV4-3 with TRBJ1-4; 7 bases line up with TRBD1. This CDR3 has 18 residues. Germline-derived CDR1 and CDR2 are LGHNA and YSLEER. The ends lost 1 base at V and 0 bases at J; junction bases unmatched: 8. The CDR3 sequence is CASSQGLTGTATNEKLFF. Written as DNA, the CDR3 is TGCGCCAGCAGCCAAGGCCTGACAGGGACTGCAACTAATGAAAAACTGTTTTTT.

The rearrangement uses TRBV1 and TRBJ2-1; the D call of TRBD2 is as the table states it, not checked on the DNA. TRBV1 has pseudogene status. The CDR3 has 16 residues. The CDR3 sequence is CTSSQDYLAGVNEQFF. CDR3 nucleotide sequence: TGCACCAGCAGCCAAGATTACCTAGCGGGAGTGAATGAGCAGTTCTTC.

The chain is built from TRBV5-6 and TRBJ2-7; 7 nucleotides match TRBD1. The trim removed 3 bases at V and 5 bases at J, leaving 8 bases unmatched. CDR1 and CDR2 from the germline V gene are SGHDT and YYEEEE. CDR3 length equals 14 residues. DNA for the CDR3: TGTGCCAGCAGCTCGCCGACAGGGTACGACGAGCAGTACTTC. Translated: CASSSPTGYDEQYF.

This sequence joins TRBV27 and TRBJ2-5; no clear D. V was cut by 5 bases and J by 5 bases, with 12 bases left in between. The CDR3 runs 13 residues. Per the germline V gene, CDR1 is MNHEY and CDR2 is SMNVEV (reference sequence). The CDR3 region has the DNA TGTGCCAGCAGTCGACTCCCTGGGGAGACCCAGTACTTC. Its translation is CASSRLPGETQYF.

This chain connects TRBV6-1 to TRBJ2-5; D remains unclear. The CDR3 length is 13 residues. CDR1 is MNHNS, CDR2 SASEGT, per germline. V lost 1 base to trimming and J lost 2 bases, with 5 bases between them. The CDR3, as DNA: TGTGCCAGCAGTGAAGGACAACAAGAGACCCAGTACTTC. This translates into CASSEGQQETQYF.

In DNA, the CDR3 is TGTGCCAGCAGTTATTACCCAGGGCTCAGTGGCTACACCTTC. It specifies CASSYYPGLSGYTF. The chain joins TRBV6-5 to TRBJ1-2, with a tentative D call TRBD1 (5 bases). CDR3 length equals 14 residues. Germline assignment: CDR1 MNHEY and CDR2 SVGAGI. V lost 3 bases, J lost 7 bases, and 15 bases lay in between.

The rearrangement joins TRBV7-6 to TRBJ1-3; TRBD1 agrees at 9 bases. Germline V lookup: CDR1 SGHVS, CDR2 FNYEAQ. The CDR3 covers 17 residues. The ends lost 2 bases at V and 0 bases at J; junction bases unmatched: 5. The CDR3 DNA follows: TGTGCCAGCAGCTTAACGGGACAGGGATCCTCTGGAAACACCATATATTTT. It yields the protein CASSLTGQGSSGNTIYF.

V and J are TRBV3-1 (or the pseudogene TRBV3-2) and TRBJ2-7; D unresolved. The CDR3 length is 13 residues. Germline assignment: CDR1 LGHDT and CDR2 YNNKEL (reference sequence). Trimming pared 1 base from V and 4 bases from J, leaving 8 bases between. CDR3 protein: CASSQGRRYEQYF. CDR3 DNA sequence: TGTGCCAGCAGCCAAGGGCGGAGATACGAGCAGTACTTC.

The genes are TRBV19 and TRBJ1-2, with 9 bases that match TRBD1. With V trimmed by 7 bases and J by 8 bases, 8 bases remained unmatched. Looked up from germline, CDR1 is LNHDA and CDR2 is SQIVND (reference sequence). This CDR3 region has 13 residues. CDR3 bases: TGTGCCAGTAAGACAGGGGGATTGTACGGCTACACCTTC. It codes for CASKTGGLYGYTF.

The CDR3 spells CASNLGSEQYF. CDR3 in DNA: TGTGCCAGCAACCTCGGGTCCGAGCAGTACTTC. This sequence joins TRBV5-6 and TRBJ2-7; D ambiguous. V was clipped by 6 bases and J by 6 bases, with 10 bases between them. Germline values: CDR1 SGHDT, CDR2 YYEEEE. The CDR3 is made up of 11 amino acids.

The rearrangement links TRBV2 to TRBJ2-3; D call uncertain. Trimming cost V 1 base and J 6 bases, with 11 bases left between them. CDR1 and CDR2 (germline): SNHLY, FYNNEI. The CDR3 extends over 14 amino acids. The CDR3: CASSEGNEVDTQYF. Written as DNA, the CDR3 is TGTGCCAGCAGTGAAGGGAACGAGGTGGATACGCAGTATTTT.

The gene calls are TRBV19 and TRBJ2-7, with D possibly TRBD2 on 6 matching bases. Trimming removed 3 bases at V and 0 bases at J, with 9 bases between. Germline V lookup: CDR1 LNHDA, CDR2 SQIVND (reference sequence). This CDR3 spans 14 amino acids. CDR3 in DNA: TGTGCCAGTAGTATTCACGGGAGCTCCTACGAGCAGTACTTC. Its protein product is CASSIHGSSYEQYF.

The chain combines TRBV5-8 with TRBJ1-1; a weak D match, TRBD1 (6 bases). There are 11 residues in the CDR3. V was shortened by 4 bases and J by 11 bases, with 12 bases between the two germline ends. Germline V gene lookup returns CDR1 SGHTS and CDR2 YDEGEE. This CDR3 is CASSPQGSAFF. The CDR3 nucleotides read TGTGCCAGCAGCCCACAGGGTAGCGCTTTCTTT. Together with reference TRBV5-8 and TRBJ1-1, the CDR3 gives the full variable domain: EAGVTQSPTHLIKTRGQQATLRCSPISGHTSVYWYQQALGLGLQFLLWYDEGEERNRGNFPPRFSGRQFPNYSSELNVNALELEDSALYLCASSPQGSAFFGQGTRLTVV.

The CDR3 is CASLQGLIADTQYF. The CDR3 DNA reads as TGTGCCAGCCTACAGGGGTTAATCGCAGATACGCAGTATTTT. The rearrangement links TRBV6-5 to TRBJ2-3, with TRBD1 matching 7 bases. The CDR3 covers 14 residues. The germline CDR1 and CDR2 sequences are MNHEY and SVGAGI. J lost 4 bases, V lost 8 bases, and 9 bases had no gene match.

This clone was recorded once. The chain couples TRBV12-5 to TRBJ2-1; 8 bases match TRBD2. Germline CDR1 and CDR2: LGHNT and FRNRAP. The V gene end was trimmed by 3 bases and the J gene end by 9 bases; junction bases not matched to a gene: 10. The CDR3 length is 15 residues. This chain's CDR3 is CASGFGLAGMGEQFF. In DNA, the CDR3 is TGTGCTAGTGGTTTTGGGCTAGCGGGCATGGGTGAGCAGTTCTTC.

This sequence joins TRBV6-1 and TRBJ1-2, with D possibly TRBD1 on 5 matching bases. The CDR3 runs to 15 residues. V lost 1 base to trimming and J lost 8 bases, with 17 bases between them. Per the germline V gene, CDR1 is MNHNS and CDR2 is SASEGT. The DNA for the CDR3 is TGTGCCAGCAGTGAAGGGGGACCGGGACTAGTCGGCTACACCTTC. This gives the protein CASSEGGPGLVGYTF.

The genes are TRBV18 and TRBJ2-7, with D uncertain. CDR3 length: 12 residues. Deletions cut 5 bases from V and 1 base from J, with 6 bases between. Germline V gene sequence: CDR1 KGHSH, CDR2 LQKENI. DNA of the CDR3: TGTGCCAGCTCAACTAATTCCTACGAGCAGTACTTC. It yields the protein CASSTNSYEQYF. Based on the CDR3 plus reference TRBV18 and TRBJ2-7, the full variable domain is NAGVMQNPRHLVRRRGQEARLRCSPMKGHSHVYWYRQLPEEGLKFMVYLQKENIIDESGMPKERFSAEFPKEGPSILRIQQVVRGDSAAYFCASSTNSYEQYFGPGTRLTVT.

The CDR3 sequence is CASSITGDPEKLFF. The CDR3 DNA sequence: TGTGCCAGTAGTATAACCGGGGATCCTGAAAAACTGTTTTTT. V gene TRBV19 combines with J gene TRBJ1-4; no firm D call. This CDR3 has 14 amino acids. Per the germline V gene, CDR1 is LNHDA and CDR2 is SQIVND (reference sequence). Between the trimmed V and J ends, which lost 2 bases and 7 bases, there was a span of 11 bases.

The genes are TRBV7-2 and TRBJ2-7; possible D gene TRBD2, 5 bases. V was trimmed by 2 bases and J by 2 bases, leaving 10 bases between them. CDR3 length: 14 amino acids. Germline lookup yields CDR1 SGHTA and CDR2 FQGNSA. The CDR3 nucleotides are TGTGCCAGCAGCTTAACGGGAAATACCTACGAGCAGTACTTC. This encodes CASSLTGNTYEQYF.